Below, 13 T cell receptor beta chains from the same sample are listed, as sequenced in a study of cytomegalovirus exposure and HLA in healthy donors (dated by TCRdb to 2016 to 2017). The receptor library was made with the immunoSEQ multiplex PCR assay. For the multiplex PCR, a mixture combining 60 forward primers for TCR Vbeta segments and 13 reverse primers for TCR Jbeta segments was used. The table was pulled from immuneACCESS by TCRdb, which kept in-frame rearrangements only. Such tables lose some clones; where checked, under half of the loss comes from unresolved V genes, and the rest has no known cause. This sample is represented by 95,000 to 110,000 clones; 76% of them were singletons. The ten largest clonotypes hold approximately 10% of the sample. Material: PBMCs. Source of these receptors: a woman in her late teens or twenties in good health and CMV-seropositive.

The chain uses TRBV5-1 and TRBJ2-5; 8 nucleotides align to TRBD1. This CDR3 is 15 amino acids long. V was clipped by 2 bases and J by 9 bases; unmatched bases: 12. CDR1 SGHRS and CDR2 YFSETQ come from the germline V gene. The CDR3 reads CASSFRQGPPSAQYF. The CDR3 nucleotides read TGCGCCAGCAGCTTTAGACAGGGGCCCCCATCGGCCCAGTACTTC.

This chain links TRBV29-1 with TRBJ2-3; 10 positions agree with TRBD1. J lost 1 base, V lost 4 bases, and 2 bases had no gene match. CDR1 and CDR2 from the germline V gene are SQVTM and ANQGSEA. This CDR3 comprises 14 residues. CDR3 nucleotide sequence: TGCAGCGTTGCGACAGGGGGCGGCACAGATACGCAGTATTTT. Translated: CSVATGGGTDTQYF.

This chain links TRBV5-1 with TRBJ2-7; 7 nucleotides align to TRBD1. CDR3 length equals 15 residues. V dropped 4 bases and J dropped 2; count of bases not matched to a gene: 9. Germline values: CDR1 SGHRS, CDR2 YFSETQ. CDR3 amino acids: CASSARTQGTYEQYF. The CDR3, as DNA: TGCGCCAGCAGCGCCCGTACACAGGGGACCTACGAGCAGTACTTC.

The chain combines TRBV27 with TRBJ2-3; 9 bases fit TRBD2. Germline V CDR1 and CDR2: MNHEY, SMNVEV (reference sequence). Trimming at V came to 5 bases and at J to 1 base, leaving 4 bases not matched to a gene. This CDR3 spans 15 amino acids. The CDR3 loop is CASSIQRGGTDTQYF. In nucleotides, the CDR3 is TGTGCCAGCAGTATCCAGCGGGGGGGCACAGATACGCAGTATTTT.

V and J are TRBV18 and TRBJ2-2; TRBD1 agrees at 8 bases. The CDR3 extends over 15 amino acids. Per the germline V gene, CDR1 is KGHSH and CDR2 is LQKENI. With 3 bases clipped from V and 6 bases from J, the junction kept 6 bases outside the gene matches. The CDR3 nucleotides read TGTGCCAGCTCACCGCAACTACAGGGGGCCGGGGAGCTGTTTTTT. Translating it yields CASSPQLQGAGELFF.

The table lists this clone with a count of one. The chain employs TRBV19 and TRBJ2-4; 9 nucleotides align to TRBD2. Germline lookup yields CDR1 LNHDA and CDR2 SQIVND (reference sequence). V dropped 5 bases and J dropped 3; count of bases not matched to a gene: 20. The CDR3 loop spans 20 amino acids. The CDR3 DNA sequence: TGTGCCAGTAGTTCCCGACGGACAGTTAGCGGGAGTGCCGGCAAAAACATTCAGTACTTC. Translating gives CASSSRRTVSGSAGKNIQYF.

The chain carries TRBV19 and TRBJ1-6; D is perhaps TRBD1 (5 bases). Germline V gene sequence: CDR1 LNHDA, CDR2 SQIVND (reference sequence). With 6 bases removed from V and 8 bases from J, the gap between germline ends came to 17 bases. The CDR3 spans 15 residues. The CDR3 region has the DNA TGTGCCAGTAGAACGTGGGCCCCCAGGGATTCACCCCTCCACTTT. Protein: CASRTWAPRDSPLHF.

V usage is TRBV19 and J usage is TRBJ2-4, with 7 bases identical to TRBD2. With 8 bases clipped from V and 8 bases from J, the junction kept 9 bases outside the gene matches. CDR3 length: 13 residues. Germline lookup yields CDR1 LNHDA and CDR2 SQIVND (reference sequence). CDR3: CASGGEGNDIQYF. The CDR3 DNA reads TGTGCCAGTGGGGGGGAGGGGAACGACATTCAGTACTTC.

The V gene is TRBV27, the J gene TRBJ2-5; 7 nucleotides align to TRBD1. Germline lookup yields CDR1 MNHEY and CDR2 SMNVEV (reference sequence). The length of the CDR3 is 17 residues. V lost 8 bases to trimming and J lost 5 bases; unmatched junction nucleotides: 20. The CDR3 reads CASRARPWTGLSETQYF. The CDR3 bases are TGTGCCAGCCGCGCCCGTCCCTGGACAGGACTTTCGGAGACCCAGTACTTC.

This clone was counted a few times. The rearrangement uses TRBV4-2 and TRBJ2-3, with 9 bases matching TRBD2. The ends lost 3 bases at V and 4 bases at J; junction bases unmatched: 2. Germline V gene data show CDR1 as LGHNA and CDR2 as YNFKEQ. This CDR3 is built from 14 residues. In DNA, the CDR3 is TGTGCCAGCAGCCAGGGCGGGGGGGCAGATACGCAGTATTTT. Its protein product is CASSQGGGADTQYF.

This sequence joins TRBV7-6 and TRBJ1-3, with 8 bases lining up with TRBD1. The ends lost 5 bases at V and 3 bases at J; junction bases unmatched: 6. This CDR3 spans 15 amino acids. CDR1 is SGHVS and CDR2 is FNYEAQ in the germline V gene. DNA for the CDR3: TGTGCCAGCAGCGTTTACAGGGGGAATGGAAACACCATATATTTT. Protein sequence: CASSVYRGNGNTIYF.

Many counts were recorded for this clone. The chain is built from TRBV6-6 and TRBJ1-1; D remains ambiguous. Germline lookup yields CDR1 MNHNY and CDR2 SVGAGI (reference sequence). CDR3 length equals 14 residues. V was clipped by 4 bases and J by 0 bases, with 9 bases between them. The CDR3 nucleotides are TGTGCCAGCAGTTCTGGACTTTTGAACACTGAAGCTTTCTTT. Translated: CASSSGLLNTEAFF.

This chain uses TRBV7-9 with TRBJ1-2; no clear D gene. CDR3 size: 12 residues. Trimming pared 5 bases from V and 8 bases from J, leaving 12 bases between. CDR1 is SEHNR and CDR2 is FQNEAQ in the germline V gene (reference sequence). CDR3 region: CASSPPGSGYTF. CDR3 sequence (DNA): TGTGCCAGCAGCCCCCCCGGGAGCGGCTACACCTTC.